This TCR beta chain came from a study of PD-L1 blockade in urothelial cancer. At the level of the study: Analyses used blood from 3 weeks (second dose) and 6 weeks after treatment start. A median blood sample held about 140,000 T cells and about 78,000 unique TCRs.

Clones were sequenced by immunoSEQ multiplex PCR, and TCRdb holds only the in-frame ones, with some missing. The sample consists of approximately 110,000 clones, approximately 90% of them appearing once. With 4 bases clipped from V and 7 bases from J, the junction kept 10 bases outside the gene matches. Germline V gene lookup returns CDR1 SGDLS and CDR2 YYNGEE. The CDR3 extends over 15 amino acids. Time point indicated: peripheral blood 6 weeks after treatment start. The diagnosis in patients was locally advanced or metastatic urothelial carcinoma. The source material was PBMCs, sampled around atezolizumab (anti-PD-L1) treatment. The rearrangement links TRBV9 to TRBJ2-1, with TRBD2 matching 8 bases. The receptor was derived from a man in his 60s with urothelial cancer. The CDR3 DNA reads as TGTGCCAGCAGCCCCCAGCAGGCTAGCGGGAATGAGCAGTTCTTC. As protein: CASSPQQASGNEQFF.